This TCR beta chain was identified during a study of blood T cells in healthy people across ages (dated by TCRdb to about 2015). About the investigation overall: In model experiments, template switching captured roughly one uniquely barcoded TCR beta cDNA molecule for every two T cells. Age-related changes in TCR beta repertoire diversity were measured in the study by deep sequencing normalized with unique cDNA molecular identifiers. The donors were divided into four age groups: young (average around 16 years), middle-aged (roughly 42), aged (about 61) and long-lived (roughly 86). The study analyzed two additional independent replicas of 1 million unique cDNA reads from the same blood draw for two donors, one aged 18 to 30 and one aged 80 or older. The study at large found these results: Because the CMV infection status of the donors was unknown, age-related changes in expanded clonotypes may potentially have been confounded. Bulk unsorted PBMC profiling prevented conclusive comparison of naive and antigen-experienced compartments. Compared with the aged group, the long-lived group had more naive CD4+ T cells, fewer expanded clones and increased TCR diversity, suggesting age selection. Observed TCR beta diversity correlated strongly with the percentage of naive T cells measured by flow cytometry. Estimates of total diversity from one million sequenced T cells were regarded as lower bounds and underestimates. As age increased, observed TCR beta diversity per million T cells dropped in a roughly linear way, and a significant reduction was already evident by age about 40.

According to the germline V gene, CDR1 reads SGHAT and CDR2 reads FQNNGV. Counted from cysteine to phenylalanine, this CDR3 has 15 amino acids. Solely the CDR3 DNA is kept, with 45 bases framed from the first base. Systemically healthy Caucasian individuals from Russia, approximately 39 in total and aged roughly 6 to 100 years, were included as donors. Each donor gave ten milliliters of peripheral blood, collected into EDTA-treated Vacutainer tubes. PBMCs were isolated by Ficoll-Paque density-gradient centrifugation, with at least 6.5 million obtained per sample. Trizol reagent was used to extract total RNA from the PBMCs, yielding at least 5.5 micrograms per sample. Naive CD45RAhigh/CD27high T cell percentages were measured by flow cytometry on a PBMC aliquot from every donor. Library preparation used 5' RACE. Sequencing was carried out with an Illumina HiSeq 2500. A second roughly 6 to 12 cycle PCR used a sample-barcoded 5' primer and a J-beta primer mix. A unique molecular identifier was introduced onto each TCR beta cDNA molecule by a template-switch 5' adaptor carrying 12 random nucleotides. At least 2.5 million CDR3-containing paired-end reads were obtained from each sample. The Mint cDNA synthesis kit, primed by a TRBC-specific oligonucleotide, was used to synthesize first-strand cDNA from all RNA. Following uracil-DNA glycosylase treatment, all cDNA underwent a first 18-cycle PCR with the universal primers M1SS and BC2_uni_R. The authors' pipeline ran thus. For normalization, 1 million high-quality reads, each with a distinct molecular identifier, were randomly selected from each sample. Reads sharing molecular identifiers were discarded rather than binned into consensus sequences. CDR3 identification, clonotype clustering and error correction used MiTCR with a Q25 quality threshold and the strictest error-elimination algorithm. Lower-bound total TCR beta diversity was estimated with a nonparametric unseen species model using Euler transformation. The public reads were reprocessed in TCRdb via fastp at Q25 and MiXCR, keeping in-frame beta chains. Entries that share a CDR3 protein sequence are merged under the most common genes and DNA. The V and J calls follow TCRdb's processing rather than the paper's. A total of some 760,000 distinct CDR3 sequences appear in this sample, more than 20% of them only once. The ten largest clones capture under 9.5% of the sample.

Comments on this clonotype: No cognate antigen has been identified for it. No base quality values were provided; no much bigger clone lies one nucleotide off.

This sample was shared with a second study, whose subject was T cells of mothers and their children. As that second study puts it: Nine systemically healthy Caucasian individuals served as donors, namely three mothers together with their six children. cDNA synthesis consumed the entire amount of extracted RNA, loaded at around 1.5 ug RNA in each 15 ul reaction. In the second PCR, sample barcodes and 2-4 random nucleotides were introduced via the M1S primer. Over 9.5 million TCR beta CDR3 reads were obtained for each mother, and millions of reads were obtained for each child. TCR recombination output is similarly shaped by thymic selection in related and unrelated pairs, with a minor effect exerted by inherited differences. Normalized repertoire overlap was always found to be slightly, but never significantly, higher in related mother-child pairs than in unrelated mother-child pairs. With a sensitivity of around 97 clones per million clonotypes, no persistent microchimeric T cell clones were detected. The study used deep NGS to compare TCR beta repertoires of mothers and children, seeking features distinguishing related mother-child pairs from unrelated individuals. The mean age was approximately 41 +/- 4 years for the mothers and approximately 11 +/- 4 years for the children. Libraries were sequenced on Illumina HiSeq 2000 with 100+100 nt paired-end reads after adapter ligation with NEBNext reagents. Mother and child libraries were prepared a month apart and sequenced in separate runs to prevent cross-contamination. For each donor, somewhere between about 450,000 and 2,200,000 distinct TCR beta clonotypes were identified. Naive TCR beta clonotypes were estimated from low-frequency clonotypes matched to each donor's FACS-determined naive share, without sorting.

What was sequenced was blood. The rearranged chain carries TRBV11-2 and TRBJ2-5; 12 bases in the junction line up with TRBD2. The DNA end is a closer match to TRBJ2-1, so the J assignment may be wrong. This sequence was found in a boy aged 10-17 years in good health. The CDR3 here reads CASSPLGLAGGEQFF. The DNA sequence is as follows: TGTGCCAGCAGCCCGTTAGGCCTAGCGGGAGGGGAGCAGTTCTTC.